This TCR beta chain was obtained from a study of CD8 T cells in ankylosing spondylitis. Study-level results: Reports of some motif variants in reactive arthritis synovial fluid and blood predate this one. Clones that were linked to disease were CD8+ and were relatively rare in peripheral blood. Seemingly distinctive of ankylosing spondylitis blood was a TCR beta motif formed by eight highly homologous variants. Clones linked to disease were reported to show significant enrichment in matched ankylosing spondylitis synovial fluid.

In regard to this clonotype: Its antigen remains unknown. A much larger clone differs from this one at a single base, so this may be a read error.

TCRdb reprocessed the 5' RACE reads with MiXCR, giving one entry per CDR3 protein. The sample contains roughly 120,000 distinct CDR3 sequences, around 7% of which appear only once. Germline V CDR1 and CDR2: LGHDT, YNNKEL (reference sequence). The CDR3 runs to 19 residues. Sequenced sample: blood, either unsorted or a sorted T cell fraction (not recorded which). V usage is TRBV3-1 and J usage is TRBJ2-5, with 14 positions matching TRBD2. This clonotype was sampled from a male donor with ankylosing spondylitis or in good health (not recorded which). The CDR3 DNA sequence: TGTGCCTGCAGCCAACTTGTGGGACTAGCGGGAGAAGGTGGAGAGACCCAGTACTTC. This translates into CACSQLVGLAGEGGETQYF.